This T cell receptor (beta chain) was captured in a study of a mutant IDH1 vaccine in newly diagnosed glioma. About the research overall: Of treated patients, approximately 62% were men and approximately 40% women, averaging around 40 years. Patients had received radiotherapy, temozolomide, or both previously, most receiving both. Study-level results: Changes in the top peripheral T cell clonotypes seemingly had no bearing on pseudoprogression.

About this clone: The antigen is not known.

Time point defined: baseline, week 1 (first vaccination visit). Treatment: pre-vaccination baseline after standard-of-care therapy. Each tumor in the donors was a new WHO grade 3 or 4 astrocytoma, IDH1-mutant and ATRX-lost. Profiled with immunoSEQ multiplex PCR; TCRdb holds only in-frame clones, not every one. The sample lists tens of thousands of clones, around 79% occurring once. This CDR3 spans 13 amino acids. Germline assignment: CDR1 SQVTM and CDR2 ANQGSEA. V lost 6 bases, J lost 7 bases, and 7 bases stayed unmatched. Sequencing was performed on PBMCs, taken from a glioma patient treated with radiotherapy, temozolomide or both. This clonotype was sampled from a man aged 40-49 years with glioma. Some clones in this sample may be carry-over from other donors' samples. This sequence joins TRBV29-1 and TRBJ2-5; 11 nucleotides align to TRBD2. CDR3 DNA sequence: TGCAGCGTCCGGGGACTAGCGGTCCGGACCCAGTACTTC. The encoded protein is CSVRGLAVRTQYF.